This T cell receptor beta chain was identified in a study of blood T cell repertoires in COVID-19. Study-wide background: Sites in the United States, Italy and Spain provided acute and convalescent COVID-19 samples. Sample material is recorded as cDNA or gDNA derived from T cells, B-cell-depleted T cells, or PBMCs.

Using immunoSEQ multiplex PCR, the repertoire was profiled, and TCRdb retains in-frame clones only, with some absent. In the table there are roughly 670,000 clones, around 90% of which are singletons. V was clipped by 1 base and J by 0 bases, with 13 bases between them. CDR1 is SEHNR and CDR2 is FQNEAQ in the germline V gene (reference sequence). The CDR3 has 17 amino acids. Sequenced input: peripheral blood. This chain connects TRBV7-9 to TRBJ1-3, with D maybe TRBD1 (6 bases). This receptor was identified in a woman aged 18-29 years with acute or convalescent COVID-19. Here the CDR3 reads CASSLDGGASSGNTIYF. In DNA, the CDR3 is TGTGCCAGCAGCTTAGATGGGGGCGCGTCCTCTGGAAACACCATATATTTT.